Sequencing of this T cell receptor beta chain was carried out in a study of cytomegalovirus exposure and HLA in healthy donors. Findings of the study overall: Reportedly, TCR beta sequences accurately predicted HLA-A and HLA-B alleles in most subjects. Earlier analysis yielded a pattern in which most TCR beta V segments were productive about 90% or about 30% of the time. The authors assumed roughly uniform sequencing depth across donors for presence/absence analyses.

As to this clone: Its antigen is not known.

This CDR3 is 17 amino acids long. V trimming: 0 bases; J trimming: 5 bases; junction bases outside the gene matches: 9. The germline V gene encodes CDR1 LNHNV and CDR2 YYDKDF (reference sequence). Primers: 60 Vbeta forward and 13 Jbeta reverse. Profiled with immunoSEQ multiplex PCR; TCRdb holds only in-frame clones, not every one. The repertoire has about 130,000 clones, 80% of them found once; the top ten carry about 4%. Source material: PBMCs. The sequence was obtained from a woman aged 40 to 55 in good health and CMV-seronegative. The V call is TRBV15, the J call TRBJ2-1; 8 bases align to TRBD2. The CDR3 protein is CATSREEAGVLDNEQFF. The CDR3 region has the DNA TGTGCCACCAGCAGAGAAGAAGCGGGAGTATTAGACAATGAGCAGTTCTTC. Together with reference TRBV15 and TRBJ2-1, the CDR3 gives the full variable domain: DAMVIQNPRYQVTQFGKPVTLSCSQTLNHNVMYWYQQKSSQAPKLLFHYYDKDFNNEADTPDNFQSRRPNTSFCFLDIRSPGLGDTAMYLCATSREEAGVLDNEQFFGPGTRLTVL.